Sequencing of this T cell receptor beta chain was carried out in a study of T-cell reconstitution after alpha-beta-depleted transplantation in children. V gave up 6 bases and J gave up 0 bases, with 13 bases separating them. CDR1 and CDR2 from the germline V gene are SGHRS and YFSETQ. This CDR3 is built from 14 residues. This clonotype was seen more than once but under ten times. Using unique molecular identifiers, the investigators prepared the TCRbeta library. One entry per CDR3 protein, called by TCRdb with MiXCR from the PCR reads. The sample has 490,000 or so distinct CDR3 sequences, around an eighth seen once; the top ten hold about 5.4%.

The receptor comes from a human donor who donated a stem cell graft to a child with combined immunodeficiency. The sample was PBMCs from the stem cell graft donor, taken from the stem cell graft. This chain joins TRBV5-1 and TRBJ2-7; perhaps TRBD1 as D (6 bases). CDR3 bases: TGCGCCAGCACCTCAGGGGTAAGCTCCTACGAGCAGTACTTC. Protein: CASTSGVSSYEQYF.